This T cell receptor beta chain derives from a study of blood T cells in healthy people across ages. Study conclusions and caveats: Naive T cell percentage showed a strong correlation with TCR beta diversity.

This clonotype was counted only a few times. Its antigen is still unknown. Trimming pared 3 bases from V and 0 bases from J, leaving 24 bases between. The germline V gene encodes CDR1 KGHSH and CDR2 LQKENI. CDR3 size: 21 residues. Using a J-beta primer mix together with a sample-barcoded 5' primer, a second PCR was run for roughly 6 to 12 cycles. TCRdb itself ran the 5' RACE reads through MiXCR, one entry per CDR3 protein. The sample lists approximately 2,000,000 distinct CDR3 sequences, about 39% occurring once. This receptor was taken from a human donor in good health. The V gene is TRBV18, the J gene TRBJ2-6; D remains ambiguous. The sample was blood. Here the CDR3 reads CASSPSRLLPFLSSGANVLTF. The CDR3 nucleotides read TGTGCCAGCTCACCGTCGAGACTTCTCCCCTTTTTGAGCTCTGGGGCCAACGTCCTGACTTTC. Complete variable domain (other parts from reference TRBV18 and TRBJ2-6): NAGVMQNPRHLVRRRGQEARLRCSPMKGHSHVYWYRQLPEEGLKFMVYLQKENIIDESGMPKERFSAEFPKEGPSILRIQQVVRGDSAAYFCASSPSRLLPFLSSGANVLTFGAGSRLTVL.